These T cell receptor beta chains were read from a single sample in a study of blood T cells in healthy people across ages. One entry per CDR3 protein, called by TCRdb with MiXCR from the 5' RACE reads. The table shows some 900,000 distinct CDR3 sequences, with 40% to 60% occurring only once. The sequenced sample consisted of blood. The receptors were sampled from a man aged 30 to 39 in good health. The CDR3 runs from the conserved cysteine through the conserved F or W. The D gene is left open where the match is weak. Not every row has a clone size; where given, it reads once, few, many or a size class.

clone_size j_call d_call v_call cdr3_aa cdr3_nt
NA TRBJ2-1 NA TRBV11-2 CASSLDRGGPFYNEQFF TGTGCCAGCAGCTTAGATAGGGGGGGACCGTTCTACAATGAGCAGTTCTTC
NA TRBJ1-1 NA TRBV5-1 CASSVSYRDTEAFF TGCGCCAGCAGCGTTTCCTACCGGGACACTGAAGCTTTCTTT
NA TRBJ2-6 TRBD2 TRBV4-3 CASSLRLATSGANVLTF TGCGCCAGCAGCCTCAGACTAGCCACCTCTGGGGCCAACGTCCTGACTTTC
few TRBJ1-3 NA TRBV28 CASSPTDISGNTIYF TGTGCCAGCAGCCCTACAGATATCTCTGGAAACACCATATATTTT
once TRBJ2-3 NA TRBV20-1 CSARAMSGGGTDTQYF TGCAGTGCTAGAGCTATGTCGGGGGGCGGCACAGATACGCAGTATTTT
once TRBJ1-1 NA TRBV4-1 CASSQAPGPAKTEAFF TGCGCCAGCAGCCAAGCCCCGGGACCGGCCAAAACTGAAGCTTTCTTT
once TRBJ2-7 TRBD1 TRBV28 CASRPSGQGAYEQYF TGTGCCAGCAGACCATCGGGACAGGGGGCGTACGAGCAGTACTTC
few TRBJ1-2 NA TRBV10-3 CAISVDPNYGYTF TGTGCCATCAGTGTGGACCCTAACTATGGCTACACCTTC
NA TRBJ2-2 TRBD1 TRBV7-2 CASRQNRGRATGELFF TGTGCCAGCAGACAAAACAGGGGGCGAGCCACCGGGGAGCTGTTTTTT
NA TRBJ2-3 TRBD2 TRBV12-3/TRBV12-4 CASTTSGGRTDTQYF TGTGCCAGCACTACTAGCGGGGGGCGGACAGATACGCAGTATTTT
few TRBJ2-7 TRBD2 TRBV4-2 CASSQPAGGALTYEQYF TGTGCCAGCAGCCAACCAGCGGGGGGCGCACTTACCTACGAGCAGTACTTC
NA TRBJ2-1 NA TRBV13 CASSSHGRANEQFF TGTGCCAGCAGCTCACACGGCAGGGCGAATGAGCAGTTCTTC
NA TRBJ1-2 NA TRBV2 CASSDRGRTDGYTF TGTGCCAGCAGCGACCGGGGCAGGACGGATGGCTACACCTTC
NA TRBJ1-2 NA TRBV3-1 CASSQDLIRGDYGYTF TGTGCCAGCAGCCAAGATCTGATCAGGGGAGACTATGGCTACACCTTC
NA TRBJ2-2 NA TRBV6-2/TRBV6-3 CASGVWNTGELFF TGTGCCAGCGGGGTCTGGAACACCGGGGAGCTGTTTTTT
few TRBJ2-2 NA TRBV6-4 CASREGGLDTGELFF TGTGCCAGCAGAGAAGGGGGGTTAGACACCGGGGAGCTGTTTTTT
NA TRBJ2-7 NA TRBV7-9 CASRTQGGYEQYF TGTGCCAGCAGGACACAGGGCGGGTACGAGCAGTACTTC
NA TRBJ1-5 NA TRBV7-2 CASSSLTVNQPQHF TGTGCCAGCAGCTCCCTGACGGTAAATCAGCCCCAGCATTTT
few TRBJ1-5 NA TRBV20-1 CSARDPGHNQPQHF TGCAGTGCTAGAGACCCGGGCCACAATCAGCCCCAGCATTTT
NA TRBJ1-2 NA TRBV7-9 CASSFPQGQIDYGYTF TGTGCCAGCAGCTTTCCCCAGGGGCAAATAGACTATGGCTACACCTTC
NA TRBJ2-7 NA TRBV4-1 CASSESSWGDYEQYF TGCGCCAGCAGCGAATCTAGCTGGGGGGATTACGAGCAGTACTTC
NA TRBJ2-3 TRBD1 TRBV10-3 CAISDRDRGLDTQYF TGTGCCATCAGTGACCGGGACAGGGGTTTAGATACGCAGTATTTT
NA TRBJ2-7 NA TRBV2 CASSERDFSYEQYF TGTGCCAGCAGTGAGAGGGACTTCTCCTACGAGCAGTACTTC
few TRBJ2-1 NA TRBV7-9 CASSLGSGLNNEQFF TGTGCCAGCAGCTTAGGGAGCGGCCTTAACAATGAGCAGTTCTTC
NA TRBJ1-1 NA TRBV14 CASSQMGWNEAFF TGTGCCAGCAGCCAAATGGGGTGGAATGAAGCTTTCTTT
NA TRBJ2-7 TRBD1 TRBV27 CASSAGQDMYEQYF TGTGCCAGCAGCGCCGGACAGGACATGTACGAGCAGTACTTC
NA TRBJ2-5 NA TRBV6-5 CASSYLARARETQYF TGTGCCAGCAGTTACCTGGCGAGGGCGAGGGAGACCCAGTACTTC
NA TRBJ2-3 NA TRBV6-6 CASSVAGPGDTQYF TGTGCCAGCAGTGTAGCTGGACCGGGGGATACGCAGTATTTT
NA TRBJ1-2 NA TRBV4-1 CASSQDGPGYTF TGCGCCAGCAGCCAAGATGGGCCCGGCTACACCTTC
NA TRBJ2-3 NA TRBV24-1 CATSDPTRRVGTDTQYF TGTGCCACCAGTGACCCTACAAGGAGGGTCGGCACAGATACGCAGTATTTT
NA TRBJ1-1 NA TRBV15 CATSRDRQALEAFF TGTGCCACCAGCAGGGACCGACAGGCCCTCGAAGCTTTCTTT
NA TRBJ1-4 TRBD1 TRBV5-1 CASSPSGQNNEKLFF TGCGCCAGCAGCCCCTCGGGACAGAACAATGAAAAACTGTTTTTT
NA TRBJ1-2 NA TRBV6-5 CASSYATGASGYTF TGTGCCAGCAGTTACGCGACTGGGGCGTCGGGCTACACCTTC
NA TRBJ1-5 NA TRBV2 CASSTQDFSNQPQHF TGTGCCAGCAGTACACAGGACTTTAGCAATCAGCCCCAGCATTTT
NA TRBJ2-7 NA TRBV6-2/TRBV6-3 CAGWGTSDYEQYF TGTGCCGGCTGGGGGACTTCCGACTACGAGCAGTACTTC
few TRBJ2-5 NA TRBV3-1 CASSRDGIGTQYF TGTGCCAGCAGCCGCGACGGAATTGGGACCCAGTACTTC
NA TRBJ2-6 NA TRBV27 CASAGHSSGANVLTF TGTGCCAGCGCGGGACACTCCTCTGGGGCCAACGTCCTGACTTTC
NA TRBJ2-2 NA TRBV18 CASSPSWVTGELFF TGTGCCAGCTCACCAAGTTGGGTCACCGGGGAGCTGTTTTTT
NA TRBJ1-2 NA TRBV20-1 CSANTGRDYGYTF TGCAGTGCTAATACGGGGCGCGACTATGGCTACACCTTC
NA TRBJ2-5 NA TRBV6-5 CASRAAYGQYF TGTGCCAGCAGGGCGGCCTACGGGCAGTACTTC
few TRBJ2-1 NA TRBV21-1 CASSKERRSNEQFF TGTGCCAGCAGCAAAGAGCGCCGCTCGAATGAGCAGTTCTTC
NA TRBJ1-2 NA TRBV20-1 CSATGPNTF TGCAGTGCCACAGGACCCAACACCTTC
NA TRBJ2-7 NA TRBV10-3 CAISESRTGTGGEQYF TGTGCCATCAGTGAGAGCAGGACAGGTACCGGGGGCGAGCAGTACTTC
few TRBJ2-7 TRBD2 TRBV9 CASSRDGTSGLREQYF TGTGCCAGCAGCAGAGACGGGACTAGCGGTTTGAGGGAGCAGTACTTC
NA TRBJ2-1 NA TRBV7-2 CASSLAAQGKTHNEQFF TGTGCCAGCAGCTTAGCGGCACAGGGCAAAACCCACAATGAGCAGTTCTTC
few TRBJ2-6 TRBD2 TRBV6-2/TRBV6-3 CASSYKSGGRSGANVLTF TGTGCCAGCAGTTATAAGTCGGGGGGAAGGTCTGGGGCCAACGTCCTGACTTTC
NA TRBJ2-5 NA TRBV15 CATSTRPAPAETQYF TGTGCCACCAGCACCCGACCAGCCCCAGCAGAGACCCAGTACTTC
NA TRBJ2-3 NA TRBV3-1 CASGDKGHRYAYF TGTGCCTCCGGGGACAAGGGACACAGATACGCGTATTTT
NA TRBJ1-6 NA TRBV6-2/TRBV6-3 CASRLIRNSPLHF TGTGCCAGCAGATTGATTCGGAATTCACCCCTCCACTTT
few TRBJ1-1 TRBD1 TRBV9 CASSANSGTGATEAFF TGTGCCAGCAGCGCGAACTCCGGGACAGGGGCTACTGAAGCTTTCTTT
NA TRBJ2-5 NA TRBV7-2 CASSPFPRGGETQYF TGTGCCAGCAGCCCCTTTCCGAGGGGGGGGGAGACCCAGTACTTC
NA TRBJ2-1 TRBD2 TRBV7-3 CASSLKAGGLIYYNEQFF TGTGCCAGCAGCTTAAAAGCGGGGGGACTCATTTACTACAATGAGCAGTTCTTC